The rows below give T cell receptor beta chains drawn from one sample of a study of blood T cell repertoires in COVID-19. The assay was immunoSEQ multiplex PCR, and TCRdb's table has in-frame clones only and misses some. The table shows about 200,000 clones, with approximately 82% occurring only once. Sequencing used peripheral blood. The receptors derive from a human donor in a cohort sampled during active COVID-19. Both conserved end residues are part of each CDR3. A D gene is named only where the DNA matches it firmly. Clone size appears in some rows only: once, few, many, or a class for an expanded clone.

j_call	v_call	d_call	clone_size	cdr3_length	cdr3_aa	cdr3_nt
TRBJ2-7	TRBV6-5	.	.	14	CASSPTDRTYEQYF	TGTGCCAGCAGCCCCACTGACAGGACCTACGAGCAGTACTTC
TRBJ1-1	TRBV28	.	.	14	CASILIQGLGEAFF	TGTGCCAGCATCCTCATTCAGGGCTTGGGGGAAGCTTTCTTT
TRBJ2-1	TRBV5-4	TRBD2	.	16	CASSLKRLAGNNEQFF	TGTGCCAGCAGCTTGAAAAGACTAGCGGGGAACAATGAGCAGTTCTTC
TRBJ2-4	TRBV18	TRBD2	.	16	CASSPPSGRTKNIQYF	TGTGCCAGCTCACCACCGAGCGGGAGGACCAAAAACATTCAGTACTTC
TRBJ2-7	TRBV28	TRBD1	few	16	CASSLPGTGGAYEQYF	TGTGCCAGCAGTTTACCTGGGACAGGGGGGGCCTACGAGCAGTACTTC
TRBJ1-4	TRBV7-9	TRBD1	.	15	CASRPGTGSNEKLFF	TGTGCCAGCAGGCCTGGGACAGGGTCTAATGAAAAACTGTTTTTT
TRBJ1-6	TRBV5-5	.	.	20	CASSFFGAGQSSSYNSPLHF	TGTGCCAGCAGCTTTTTTGGGGCAGGACAGTCTTCGTCCTATAATTCACCCCTCCACTTT
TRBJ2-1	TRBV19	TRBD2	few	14	CASRREGRDNEQFF	TGTGCCAGTAGGCGGGAGGGCCGGGATAATGAGCAGTTCTTC
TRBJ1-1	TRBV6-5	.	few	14	CATIWRFQNTEAFF	TGTGCCACCATCTGGCGGTTCCAGAACACTGAAGCTTTCTTT
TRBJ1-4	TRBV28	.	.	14	CASSLGRSNEKLFF	TGTGCCAGCAGTTTGGGGAGATCTAATGAAAAACTGTTTTTT
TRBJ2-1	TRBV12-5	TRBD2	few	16	CASGSIPGRELNEQFF	TGTGCTAGTGGCTCCATTCCTGGGCGGGAGCTCAATGAGCAGTTCTTC
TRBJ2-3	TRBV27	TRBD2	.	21	CASSSGTGTSGRPFLPDTQYF	TGTGCCAGCAGTTCCGGGACAGGGACTAGCGGGAGGCCCTTTTTGCCAGATACGCAGTATTTT
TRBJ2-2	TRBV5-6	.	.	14	CASSIGQNTGELFF	TGTGCCAGCAGCATTGGACAAAACACCGGGGAGCTGTTTTTT
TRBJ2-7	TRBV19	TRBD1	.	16	CASSISQSTGFYEQYF	TGTGCCAGTAGTATATCCCAATCGACAGGGTTCTACGAGCAGTACTTC
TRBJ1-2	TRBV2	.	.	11	CASSRQSGYTF	TGTGCCAGCAGTCGACAGTCCGGCTACACCTTC
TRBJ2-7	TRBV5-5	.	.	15	CASSLVPDSSYEQYF	TGTGCCAGCAGCTTGGTGCCTGATAGCTCCTACGAGCAGTACTTC
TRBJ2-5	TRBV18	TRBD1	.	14	CASSQGQGYETQYF	TGTGCCAGCTCACAGGGACAGGGGTATGAGACCCAGTACTTC
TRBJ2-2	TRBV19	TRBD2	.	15	CASSIGLAGAGELFF	TGTGCCAGTAGTATAGGACTAGCGGGAGCCGGGGAGCTGTTTTTT
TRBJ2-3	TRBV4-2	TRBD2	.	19	CASSQGLAGPETSTDTQYF	TGTGCCAGCAGCCAAGGACTAGCGGGACCAGAAACTAGCACAGATACGCAGTATTTT
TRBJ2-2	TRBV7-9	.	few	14	CASSFTANTGELFF	TGTGCCAGCAGCTTTACTGCGAACACCGGGGAGCTGTTTTTT
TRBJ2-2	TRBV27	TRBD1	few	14	CASSWGQGTGELFF	TGTGCCAGCAGTTGGGGACAGGGGACCGGGGAGCTGTTTTTT
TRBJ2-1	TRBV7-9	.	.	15	CASSPSASSYNEQFF	TGTGCCAGCAGCCCCAGCGCTAGCTCCTACAATGAGCAGTTCTTC
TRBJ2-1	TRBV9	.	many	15	CASSVARVRANEQFF	TGTGCCAGCAGCGTAGCGAGGGTACGGGCCAATGAGCAGTTCTTC
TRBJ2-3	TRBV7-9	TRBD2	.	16	CASSSPAGGRGDTQYF	TGTGCCAGCAGCTCCCCAGCGGGAGGGAGGGGAGATACGCAGTATTTT
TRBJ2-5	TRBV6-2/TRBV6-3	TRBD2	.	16	CASSYGLAGAQETQYF	TGTGCCAGCAGTTACGGACTAGCGGGAGCCCAAGAGACCCAGTACTTC
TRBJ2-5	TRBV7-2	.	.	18	CASSLIGGDYGSQETQYF	TGTGCCAGCAGCCTCATAGGGGGGGACTATGGGTCCCAAGAGACCCAGTACTTC
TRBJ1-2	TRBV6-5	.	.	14	CASTIGGDNYGYTF	TGTGCCAGCACAATAGGGGGAGATAACTATGGCTACACCTTC
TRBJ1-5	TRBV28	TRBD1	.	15	CASRGQGRSNQPQHF	TGTGCCAGCAGGGGACAGGGCCGGAGCAATCAGCCCCAGCATTTT
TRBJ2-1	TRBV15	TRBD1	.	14	CATSKDRGLLEQFF	TGTGCCACCAGCAAGGACAGGGGGCTACTTGAGCAGTTCTTC
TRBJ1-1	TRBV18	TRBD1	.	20	CASSPPQGAPWTAHNTEAFF	TGTGCCAGCTCACCACCACAGGGGGCGCCTTGGACGGCCCACAACACTGAAGCTTTCTTT
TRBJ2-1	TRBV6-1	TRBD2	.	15	CASSELAGEGNEQFF	TGTGCCAGCAGTGAGTTAGCGGGAGAAGGGAATGAGCAGTTCTTC
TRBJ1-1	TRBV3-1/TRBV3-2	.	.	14	CASSPIDAGTEAFF	TGTGCCAGCAGCCCCATTGACGCGGGCACTGAAGCTTTCTTT
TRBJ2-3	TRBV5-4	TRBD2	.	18	CASSQGLAGGASTDTQYF	TGTGCCAGCAGCCAAGGACTAGCGGGAGGCGCTAGCACAGATACGCAGTATTTT
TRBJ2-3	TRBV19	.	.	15	CASSPGHISTDTQYF	TGTGCCAGTAGTCCGGGACACATTTCCACAGATACGCAGTATTTT
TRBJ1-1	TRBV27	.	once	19	CASSLAPAGPEGMNTEAFF	TGTGCCAGCAGTTTAGCCCCAGCGGGTCCGGAAGGCATGAACACTGAAGCTTTCTTT
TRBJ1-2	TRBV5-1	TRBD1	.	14	CASSSGTGNYGYTF	TGCGCCAGCAGCTCCGGGACAGGGAACTATGGCTACACCTTC
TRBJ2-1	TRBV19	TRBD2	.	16	CASSPSESGAYNEQFF	TGTGCCAGTAGTCCCTCCGAAAGCGGGGCATACAATGAGCAGTTCTTC
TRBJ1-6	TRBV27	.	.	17	CASSLYWARGRNSPLHF	TGTGCCAGCAGTTTATACTGGGCTCGCGGGCGGAATTCACCCCTCCACTTT
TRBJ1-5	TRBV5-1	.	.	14	CASSPSPSNQPQHF	TGCGCCAGCAGCCCCAGTCCCAGCAATCAGCCCCAGCATTTT
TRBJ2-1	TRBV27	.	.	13	CASSGGKGNEQFF	TGTGCCAGCAGTGGGGGGAAGGGGAATGAGCAGTTCTTC
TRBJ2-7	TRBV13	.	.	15	CASSLGRGTSYEQYF	TGTGCCAGCAGCTTAGGGCGGGGCACCTCCTACGAGCAGTACTTC
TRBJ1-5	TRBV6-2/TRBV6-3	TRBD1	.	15	CASSWTGPHGQPQHF	TGTGCCAGCAGTTGGACAGGGCCTCATGGTCAGCCCCAGCATTTT
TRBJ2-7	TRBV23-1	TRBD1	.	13	CASSPGQGDEQYF	TGCGCCAGCAGTCCCGGACAGGGAGACGAGCAGTACTTC
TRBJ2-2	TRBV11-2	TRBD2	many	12	CASSFGGRELFF	TGTGCCAGCAGCTTCGGGGGGAGGGAGCTGTTTTTT
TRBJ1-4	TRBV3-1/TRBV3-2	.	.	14	CASSRTSWSEKLFF	TGTGCCAGCAGCCGCACGAGCTGGAGTGAAAAACTGTTTTTT
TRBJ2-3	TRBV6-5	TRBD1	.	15	CASRLQGAVTDTQYF	TGTGCCAGCAGGCTACAGGGGGCGGTCACAGATACGCAGTATTTT